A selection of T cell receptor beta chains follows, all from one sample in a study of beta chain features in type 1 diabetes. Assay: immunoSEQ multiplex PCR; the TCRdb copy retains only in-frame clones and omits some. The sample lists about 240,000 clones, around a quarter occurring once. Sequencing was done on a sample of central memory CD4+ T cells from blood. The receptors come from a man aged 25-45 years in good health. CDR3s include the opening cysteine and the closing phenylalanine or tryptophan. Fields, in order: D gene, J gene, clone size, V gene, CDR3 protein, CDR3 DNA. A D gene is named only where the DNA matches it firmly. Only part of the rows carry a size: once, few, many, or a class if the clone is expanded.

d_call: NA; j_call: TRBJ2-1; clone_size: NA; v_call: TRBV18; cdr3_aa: CASSPGGPYEQFF; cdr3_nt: TGTGCCAGCTCACCAGGGGGACCCTATGAGCAGTTCTTC
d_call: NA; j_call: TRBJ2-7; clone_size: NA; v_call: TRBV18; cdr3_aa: CASSYGDAYEQYF; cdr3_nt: TGTGCCAGCTCCTACGGGGATGCCTACGAGCAGTACTTC
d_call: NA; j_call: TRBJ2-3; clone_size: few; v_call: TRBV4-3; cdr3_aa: CASSQDRRGGRDTQYF; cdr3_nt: TGCGCCAGCAGCCAAGATCGCAGGGGTGGAAGAGATACGCAGTATTTT
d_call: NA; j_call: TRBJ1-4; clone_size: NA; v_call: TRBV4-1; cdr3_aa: CASSQDDGTTNEKLFF; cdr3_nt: TGCGCCAGCAGCCAAGATGACGGAACAACTAATGAAAAACTGTTTTTT
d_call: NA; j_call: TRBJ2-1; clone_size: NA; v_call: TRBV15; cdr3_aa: CATSSHYNEQFF; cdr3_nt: TGTGCCACCAGCAGCCACTACAATGAGCAGTTCTTC
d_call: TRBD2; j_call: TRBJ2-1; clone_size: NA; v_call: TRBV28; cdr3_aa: CASSFYLAGGVEQFF; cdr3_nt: TGTGCCAGCAGTTTCTATCTAGCGGGAGGGGTTGAGCAGTTCTTC
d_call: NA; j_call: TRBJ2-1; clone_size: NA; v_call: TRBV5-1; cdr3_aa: CASSLATANNEQFF; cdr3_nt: TGCGCCAGCAGCTTGGCGACAGCTAACAATGAGCAGTTCTTC
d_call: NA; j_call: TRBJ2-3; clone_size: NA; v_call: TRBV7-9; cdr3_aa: CASRKDPRYTDTQYF; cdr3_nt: TGTGCCAGCAGAAAAGACCCACGGTACACAGATACGCAGTATTTT
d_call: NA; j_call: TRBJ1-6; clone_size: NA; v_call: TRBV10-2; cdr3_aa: CASSEQGYNSPLHF; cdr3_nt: TGCGCCAGCAGTGAGCAGGGTTATAATTCACCCCTCCACTTT
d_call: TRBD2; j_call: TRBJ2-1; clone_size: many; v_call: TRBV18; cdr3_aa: CASSPAGDRYNEQFF; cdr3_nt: TGTGCCAGCTCCCCAGCGGGAGACAGATACAATGAGCAGTTCTTC
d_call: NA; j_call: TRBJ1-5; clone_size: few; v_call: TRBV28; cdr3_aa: CASGSGGQPQHF; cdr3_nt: TGTGCCAGCGGATCTGGGGGTCAGCCCCAGCATTTT
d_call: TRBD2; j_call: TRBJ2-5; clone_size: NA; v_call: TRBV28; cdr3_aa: CASYSSAGGGGETQYF; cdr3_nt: TGTGCCAGCTATAGTTCCGCGGGAGGGGGCGGAGAGACCCAGTACTTC
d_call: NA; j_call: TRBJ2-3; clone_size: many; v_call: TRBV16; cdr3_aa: CASSAQGTDTQYF; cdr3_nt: TGTGCCAGCAGCGCGCAGGGCACAGATACGCAGTATTTT
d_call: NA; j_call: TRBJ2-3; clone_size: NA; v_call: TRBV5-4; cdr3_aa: CASSWAGTSDTQYF; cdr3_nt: TGTGCCAGCAGCTGGGCAGGGACCTCAGATACGCAGTATTTT
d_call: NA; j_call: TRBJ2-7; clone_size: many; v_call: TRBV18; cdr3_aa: CASSSYRGSSYEQYF; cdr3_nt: TGTGCCAGCTCATCCTACCGTGGTAGCTCCTACGAGCAGTACTTC
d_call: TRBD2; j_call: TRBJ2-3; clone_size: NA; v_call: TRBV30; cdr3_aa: CAWSVLAGGRTDTQYF; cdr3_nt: TGTGCCTGGAGTGTATTAGCGGGAGGACGCACAGATACGCAGTATTTT
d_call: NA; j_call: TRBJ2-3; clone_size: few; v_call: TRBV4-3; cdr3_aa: CASSQVHGGTDTQYF; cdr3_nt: TGCGCCAGCAGCCAGGTCCACGGAGGCACAGATACGCAGTATTTT